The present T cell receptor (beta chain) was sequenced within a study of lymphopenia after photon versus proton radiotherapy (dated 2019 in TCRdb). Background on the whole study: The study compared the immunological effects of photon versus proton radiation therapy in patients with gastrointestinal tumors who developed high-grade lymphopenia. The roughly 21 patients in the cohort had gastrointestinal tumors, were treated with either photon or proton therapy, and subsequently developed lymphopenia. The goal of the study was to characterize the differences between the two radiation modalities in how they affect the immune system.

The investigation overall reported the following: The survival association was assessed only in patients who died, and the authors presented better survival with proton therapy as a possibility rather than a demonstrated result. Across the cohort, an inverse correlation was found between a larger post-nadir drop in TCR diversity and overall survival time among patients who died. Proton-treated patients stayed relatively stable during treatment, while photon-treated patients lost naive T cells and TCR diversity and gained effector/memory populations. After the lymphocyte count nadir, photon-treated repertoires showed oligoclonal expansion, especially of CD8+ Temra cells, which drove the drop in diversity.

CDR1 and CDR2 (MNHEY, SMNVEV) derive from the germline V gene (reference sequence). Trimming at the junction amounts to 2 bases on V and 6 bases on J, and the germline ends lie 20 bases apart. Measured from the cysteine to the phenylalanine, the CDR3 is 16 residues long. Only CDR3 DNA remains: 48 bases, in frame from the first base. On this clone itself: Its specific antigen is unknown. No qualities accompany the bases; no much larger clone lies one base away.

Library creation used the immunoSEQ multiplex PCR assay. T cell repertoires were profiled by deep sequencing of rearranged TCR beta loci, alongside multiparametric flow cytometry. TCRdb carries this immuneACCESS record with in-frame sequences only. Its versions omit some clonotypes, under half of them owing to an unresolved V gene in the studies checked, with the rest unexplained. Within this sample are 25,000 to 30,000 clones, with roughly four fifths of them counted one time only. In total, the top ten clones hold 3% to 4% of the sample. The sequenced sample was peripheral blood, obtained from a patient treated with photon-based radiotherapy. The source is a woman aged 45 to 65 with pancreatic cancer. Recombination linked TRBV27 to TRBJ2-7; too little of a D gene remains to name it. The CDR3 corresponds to CASSLRLSFSFGEQYF. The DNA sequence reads TGTGCCAGCAGTTTAAGGCTCTCCTTTTCTTTTGGCGAGCAGTACTTC.